This T cell receptor beta chain was retrieved from a study of CXCR3-negative and CXCR3-positive naive CD8 T cells. Study findings and constraints: CXCR3-positive naive cells had TRB CDR3s that were more hydrophobic than CXCR3-negative naive cells had. Diversity ran similarly high across both naive subsets but far lower in memory CD8+ cells.

Libraries of TRB cDNA were made by 5' RACE and carried UMIs. TCRdb re-called the 5' RACE reads; one entry per CDR3 protein, DNA not given. This sample's table has roughly 100,000 distinct CDR3 sequences. All CD8+ T cell subsets were sorted in triplicate at roughly 280,000 cells each. Cells classed as naive CD8+ T cells were CD45RO-CCR7+CD27+CD95-. Germline assignment: CDR1 MNHEY and CDR2 SMNVEV (reference sequence). The CDR3 has 16 residues. On this clonotype itself: Antigen: not known.

This sequence originates from a human donor in good health. Some clones in this sample may be carry-over from other donors' samples. The chain recombines TRBV27 with TRBJ2-1; TCRdb's D call, TRBD2, is unchecked because there is no DNA. Sample: naive CXCR3+ CD8+ T cells from blood. Specified subset: CD45RO-CCR7+CD27+CD95- naive CD8+ T cells expressing CXCR3 (TNR3+). CDR3 residues: CASSLSIDYLYNEQFF.